This record looks at one T cell receptor (beta chain) sequence and its context. Its antigen is unknown. It has no much larger one-base neighbor in the sample; base qualities were not kept. Collaborating institutions collected whole blood in K2EDTA tubes following their own protocols. For TCRbeta analysis, collaborator samples were shipped as frozen whole blood, as isolated PBMCs, or as DNA extracted from either sample type. These data originate in a study of blood T cell repertoires in COVID-19 (dated by TCRdb to 2020 to 2021). Looking at the study overall: Collaborator samples came from the United States, Italy and Spain and covered acute and convalescent phases of COVID-19. The samples were drawn from the first 160 participants of the ongoing ImmuneRACE study and from some 1,300 subjects provided by 6 global collaborators. The prospective study material was composed of cDNA or gDNA derived from T cells, B-cell-depleted T cells, or PBMCs. Subjects who had been exposed to COVID-19, were actively infected with it, or had recovered from it provided the deeply sampled blood TCRbeta repertoires that made up the dataset. HLA class I and class II types, where available, came from metadata supplied by the sample provider rather than from assay-based typing. Sample metadata almost always included a de-identified subject ID, COVID-19 status, age in years and sex. The repertoires were released in a freely available public database intended as a resource for research on the immune response to SARS-CoV-2. General conclusions and limits of the study: Clinical and demographic metadata were provided uncurated, with the amount varying by source and participant.

V was cut back by 2 bases and J by 2 bases, leaving a gap of 9 bases between them. The CDR3, cysteine through phenylalanine, is 14 amino acids long. Only the CDR3 region is kept as DNA, spanning 42 bases read in frame from base 1. Based on the germline V gene, the CDR1 and CDR2 sequences are MDHEN and SYDVKM. TCRbeta CDR3 regions were amplified from genomic DNA by means of the immunoSEQ Assay, a bias-controlled multiplex PCR. Processing in the source paper ran as follows. Within the assay, amplification of reference gene primers was used to estimate how many nucleated cells each sample contained. To quantify the absolute abundance of each unique TCRbeta CDR3 rearrangement, sequence reads were collapsed and filtered. For each sample, productive Simpson clonality was calculated as the square root of Simpson's diversity index across productive rearrangements. TCRdb took this table from immuneACCESS and kept in-frame rearrangements with V and J called. Such tables lack part of the clones; where checked against another copy, unresolved V genes explain under half of the gap, and the rest is unexplained. V and J calls and clone size are given by that table; D and trimming were obtained from the DNA. Recorded for this sample are roughly 150,000 clones; around 76% of them occurred a single time. The top ten clonotypes cover less than 5.5% of the sample.

The chain uses TRBV28 and TRBJ2-5, and possibly TRBD1, on 5 matching bases. Sequences were obtained from peripheral blood. The receptor comes from a man aged 55 to 69 with acute or convalescent COVID-19. The CDR3 has the sequence CASSLGYRQETQYF. The DNA is as follows: TGTGCCAGCAGTTTAGGCTACAGGCAAGAGACCCAGTACTTC.